One T cell receptor beta chain is described in this entry. This sample was included in a study of blood T cell repertoires in COVID-19. In the study's own analysis: Estimated nucleated cell counts came from reference gene primer amplification. Using immunoSEQ multiplex PCR, the repertoire was profiled, and TCRdb retains in-frame clones only, with some absent. V and J calls and clone size are those listed in that table; D and trimming were worked out from the DNA. Of about 470,000 clones listed, 87% are singletons. Donors in Cohort 3 who had recovered were those with two negative PCRs, healthcare professional clearance, or resolution of their symptoms. Losses at the gene ends were 4 bases for V and 5 bases for J; bases not matched to a gene: 6. Germline assignment: CDR1 KGHSH and CDR2 LQKENI. The CDR3 extends over 14 amino acids.

This clonotype originated in a woman aged 18 to 35 who had recovered from COVID-19. The V call is TRBV18, the J call TRBJ2-5; TRBD1 aligns across 8 bases. Sequencing was carried out using PBMCs or T cells enriched from blood (not recorded which). The CDR3 loop is CASSRAGGAETQYF. CDR3 coding DNA: TGTGCCAGCTCACGGGCAGGGGGCGCGGAGACCCAGTACTTC.